Described below is a single T cell receptor beta chain sequence and its context. Its antigen remains unknown. Trimming took 3 bases from V and 3 from J, leaving 15 bases between them. Germline V gene lookup returns CDR1 SGDLS and CDR2 YYNGEE. This CDR3 contains 16 residues. 5'-RACE, quantitative and with molecular barcodes, yielded the TCR beta libraries. A single record per CDR3 protein comes from TCRdb applying MiXCR to the 5' RACE reads. The data contain approximately 300,000 distinct CDR3 sequences, 7% to 9% of them singletons. This record comes from a study of CD8 T cells in ankylosing spondylitis. Study-level results: Characteristic of ankylosing spondylitis blood, it appeared, was a TCR beta motif comprising several highly homologous variants. Reports of some motif variants in reactive arthritis synovial fluid and blood predate this one. Disease-linked clones were CD8+ and relatively rare in peripheral blood.

Sequencing was done on a sample of blood, either unsorted or a sorted T cell fraction (not recorded which). The gene calls are TRBV9 and TRBJ2-2; D possibly corresponds to TRBD1 (5 bases). This clonotype was sampled from a male donor with ankylosing spondylitis. This CDR3 reads CASSDLGQGHTGELFF. In DNA form, the CDR3 reads TGTGCCAGCAGCGATCTCGGGCAGGGCCACACCGGGGAGCTGTTTTTT.